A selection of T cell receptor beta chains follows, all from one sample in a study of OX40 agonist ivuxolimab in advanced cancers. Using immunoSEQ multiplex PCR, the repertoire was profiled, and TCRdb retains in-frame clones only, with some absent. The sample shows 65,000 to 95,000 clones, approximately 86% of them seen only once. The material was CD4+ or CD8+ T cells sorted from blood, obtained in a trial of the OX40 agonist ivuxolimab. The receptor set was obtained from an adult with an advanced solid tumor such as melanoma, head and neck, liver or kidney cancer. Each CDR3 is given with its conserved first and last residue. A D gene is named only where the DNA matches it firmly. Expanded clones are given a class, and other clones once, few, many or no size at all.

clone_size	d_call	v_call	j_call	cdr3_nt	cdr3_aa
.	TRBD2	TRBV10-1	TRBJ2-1	TGCGCCAGCAGTGTCGGGGCAAGCGGGAGTAGCAATGAGCAGTTCTTC	CASSVGASGSSNEQFF
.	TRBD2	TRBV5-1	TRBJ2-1	TGCGCCAGCAGCTTGTTGGGGACTAGCGGGACCAATGAGCAGTTCTTC	CASSLLGTSGTNEQFF
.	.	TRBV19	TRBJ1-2	TGTGCCAGTAGCACAGGAGGGCGTTACTATGGCTACACCTTC	CASSTGGRYYGYTF
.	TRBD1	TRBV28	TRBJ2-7	TGTGCCAGCAGTTACTCGGACAGGAGGCGGCAGTACTTC	CASSYSDRRRQYF
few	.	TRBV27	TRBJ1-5	TGTGCCAGCAGTTTCCATGACGGGGGAACCCAGCATTTT	CASSFHDGGTQHF
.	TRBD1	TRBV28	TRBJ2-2	TGTGCCAGCAGACGATACCTCGGGACAGGGGGCACCGGGGAGCTGTTTTTT	CASRRYLGTGGTGELFF
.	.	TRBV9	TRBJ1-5	TGTGCCAGCAGCGCCCGGGACATAAATCAGCCCCAGCATTTT	CASSARDINQPQHF
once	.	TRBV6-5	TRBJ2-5	TGTGCCAGCAGCTGGGACCCACCTCTCCAAGAGACCCAGTACTTC	CASSWDPPLQETQYF
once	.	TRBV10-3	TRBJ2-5	TGTGCCATCACCGCGGGGGCCCAAGAGACCCAGTACTTC	CAITAGAQETQYF
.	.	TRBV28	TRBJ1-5	TGTGCCAGCAGTTCAAACCAGTTACATAGCAATCAGCCCCAGCATTTT	CASSSNQLHSNQPQHF
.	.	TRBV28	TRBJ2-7	TGTGCCAGCAGTTTAGCTAAGTACGAGCAGTACTTC	CASSLAKYEQYF
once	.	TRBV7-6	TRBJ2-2	TGTGCCAGCAGCTTGAGGTCCGCAGGGAGTGGGGAGCTGTTTTTT	CASSLRSAGSGELFF
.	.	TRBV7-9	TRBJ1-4	TGTGCCAGCAGCTTAATCGCCACAGGCGCAACTAATGAAAAACTGTTTTTT	CASSLIATGATNEKLFF
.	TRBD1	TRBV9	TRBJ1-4	TGTGCCAGCAGCGGGGGGGACAGAGGTGAAAAACTGTTTTTT	CASSGGDRGEKLFF
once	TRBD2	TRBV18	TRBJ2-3	TGTGCCAGCTCACCAGTGCGGGAGACAGATACGCAGTATTTT	CASSPVRETDTQYF
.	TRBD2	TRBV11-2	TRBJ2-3	TGTGCCAGCAGCCGCCCCGGGACTAGCGGGAGAGGGCCAGATACGCAGTATTTT	CASSRPGTSGRGPDTQYF
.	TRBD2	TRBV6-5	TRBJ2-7	TGTGCCAGCAGGGGCGCGGGAGGAACGATCTACGAGCAGTACTTC	CASRGAGGTIYEQYF
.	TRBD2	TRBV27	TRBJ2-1	TGTGCCAGCGAACCTAGCGGGAGGGCCAATGAGCAGTTCTTC	CASEPSGRANEQFF
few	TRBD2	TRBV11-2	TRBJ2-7	TGTGCCAGCAGCTTCTCAGCCAGCGGGAGTTACGAGCAGTACTTC	CASSFSASGSYEQYF
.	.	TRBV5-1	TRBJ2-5	TGCGCCAGCAGCTTCGGGATTCAAGAGACCCAGTACTTC	CASSFGIQETQYF
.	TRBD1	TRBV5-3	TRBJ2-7	TGTGCCAGAAGCTTGGGGCAGGGGGCCTACGAGCAGTACTTC	CARSLGQGAYEQYF
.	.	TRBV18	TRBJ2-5	TGTGCCAGCTCAAGCCAAGAGACCCAGTACTTC	CASSSQETQYF
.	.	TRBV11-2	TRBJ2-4	TGTGCCAGCCAATCCGGGAGCAAAAACATTCAGTACTTC	CASQSGSKNIQYF
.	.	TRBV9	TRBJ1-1	TGTGCCAGCAGCGTCCGGGCCATGGGCACTGAAGCTTTCTTT	CASSVRAMGTEAFF
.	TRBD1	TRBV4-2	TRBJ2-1	TGTGCCAGCAGCCATTCTGGGACAGGGGGCGATGAGCAGTTCTTC	CASSHSGTGGDEQFF
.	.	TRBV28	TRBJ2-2	TGTGCCAGCCTAGCTAGCAATATCGTCGGGGAGCTGTTTTTT	CASLASNIVGELFF
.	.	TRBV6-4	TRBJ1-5	TGTGCCAGCAGTGATCCCCGGTCAAATCAGCCCCAGCATTTT	CASSDPRSNQPQHF
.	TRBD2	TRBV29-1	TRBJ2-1	TGCAGCGCCCGACTAGCGGCCTTCAGGAATGAGCAGTTCTTC	CSARLAAFRNEQFF
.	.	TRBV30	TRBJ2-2	TGTGCCTGGAGTGTCCCCGGGAACGCCGGGGAGCTGTTTTTT	CAWSVPGNAGELFF
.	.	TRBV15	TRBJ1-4	TGTGCCACCAGCGCCCAGCGGGGGAGCGGTGAAAAACTGTTTTTT	CATSAQRGSGEKLFF
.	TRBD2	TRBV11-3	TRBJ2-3	TGTGCCAGCAGCCTCGGACTAGCGGGAGATACGCAGTATTTT	CASSLGLAGDTQYF
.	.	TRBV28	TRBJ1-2	TGTGCCAGCAGTTTATCCGGCCAGGGAACTCCGTCTAACTATGGCTACACCTTC	CASSLSGQGTPSNYGYTF
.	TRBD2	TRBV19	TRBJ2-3	TGTGCCAGTGGGGCTAGCGGGAGGACAGATACGCAGTATTTT	CASGASGRTDTQYF
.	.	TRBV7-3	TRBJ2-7	TGTGCCAGCAGCTTAGGGCCCTCCGGGTACGAGCAGTACTTC	CASSLGPSGYEQYF
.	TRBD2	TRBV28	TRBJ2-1	TGTGCCAGCAGTTTGGGGGAGGGCGGGGATGAGCAGTTCTTC	CASSLGEGGDEQFF
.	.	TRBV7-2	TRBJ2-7	TGTGCCAGCAGCCCGGGACGGATCTACGAGCAGTACTTC	CASSPGRIYEQYF
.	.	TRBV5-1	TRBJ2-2	TGCGCCAGCAGCTCCGGTGGGGCTGGGAACACCGGGGAGCTGTTTTTT	CASSSGGAGNTGELFF
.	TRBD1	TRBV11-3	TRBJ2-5	TGTGCCAGCAGCAGAGGGACAGCACAAGAGACCCAGTACTTC	CASSRGTAQETQYF
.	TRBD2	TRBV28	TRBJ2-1	TGTGCCAGCAGTTTCAGCGGGGGAAGAGTAGTGTACAATGAGCAGTTCTTC	CASSFSGGRVVYNEQFF
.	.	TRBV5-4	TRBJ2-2	TGTGCCAGCGGCCTTGACACCGGGGAGCTGTTTTTT	CASGLDTGELFF
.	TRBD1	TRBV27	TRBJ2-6	TGTGCCAGCAGTGGGCCGCTGACAGGGGCCCACTCTGGGGCCAACGTCCTGACTTTC	CASSGPLTGAHSGANVLTF
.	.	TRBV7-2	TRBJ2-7	TGTGCCAGCAGCTTAGGCACGAGCGGGCGGGGCGAGCAGTACTTC	CASSLGTSGRGEQYF
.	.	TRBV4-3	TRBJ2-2	TGCGCCAGCAGCCAAGAACCGGGGAACACCGGGGAGCTGTTTTTT	CASSQEPGNTGELFF
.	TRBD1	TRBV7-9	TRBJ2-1	TGTGCCAGCAGCCATCGCCCTATAACGGACAGGGGGGCTTTCAATGAGCAGTTCTTC	CASSHRPITDRGAFNEQFF
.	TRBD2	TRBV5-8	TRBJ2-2	TGTGCCAGCAGTTATCCGGGACTAGCGGGAGGAACCGGGGAGCTGTTTTTT	CASSYPGLAGGTGELFF
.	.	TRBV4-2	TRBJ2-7	TGTGCCAGCAGCCAAGTCCCCCGAGGGGGGAGTGGTTACGAGCAGTACTTC	CASSQVPRGGSGYEQYF
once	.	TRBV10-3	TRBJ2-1	TGTGCCATCAGTGAGGTTAGCGACGAGCAGTTCTTC	CAISEVSDEQFF